These 17 T cell receptor beta chains share one sample of origin, sequenced in a study of blood T cell repertoires in COVID-19. Generated by immunoSEQ multiplex PCR, the TCRdb table keeps only in-frame clones and is missing some. The data show fewer than 350,000 clones, 85% to 90% seen once. Source material: PBMCs or T cells enriched from blood (not recorded which). The receptors here all came from a woman under 40 with acute COVID-19.

This sequence joins TRBV28 and TRBJ2-7, with 9 bases matching TRBD2. The CDR3 extends over 16 amino acids. Per germline, CDR1 MDHEN and CDR2 SYDVKM. V gave up 2 bases and J gave up 2 bases; unmatched junction bases: 7. This chain's CDR3 is CASSLALAGGTYEQYF. CDR3 sequence (DNA): TGTGCCAGCAGTTTAGCCCTGGCGGGAGGGACCTACGAGCAGTACTTC.

This chain links TRBV12-3 or TRBV12-4 with TRBJ2-3; D remains unclear. CDR3 size: 12 residues. Trimming shortened V by 5 bases and J by 2 bases, and 5 bases separated the two germline ends. In DNA, the CDR3 is TGTGCCAGCAGTGTGTACACAGATACGCAGTATTTT. Its translation: CASSVYTDTQYF.

The chain joins TRBV7-9 to TRBJ2-2; D might be TRBD2 (5 bases). The CDR3 length is 13 residues. Looked up from germline, CDR1 is SEHNR and CDR2 is FQNEAQ (reference sequence). CDR3 sequence: CALEGKFTGELFF. CDR3 sequence (DNA): TGTGCACTAGAAGGGAAATTCACCGGGGAGCTGTTTTTT. Full variable domain (remainder filled in from reference TRBV7-9 and TRBJ2-2): DTGVSQNPRHKITKRGQNVTFRCDPISEHNRLYWYRQTLGQGPEFLTYFQNEAQLEKSRLLSDRFSAERPKGSFSTLEIQRTEQGDSAMYLCALEGKFTGELFFGEGSRLTVL.

The gene calls are TRBV29-1 and TRBJ1-5; D call uncertain. Between the trimmed V and J ends, which lost 4 bases and 2 bases, there was a span of 9 bases. CDR3 size: 13 residues. Germline CDR1 and CDR2: SQVTM and ANQGSEA. CDR3 protein: CSVGADRNQPQHF. CDR3 DNA: TGCAGCGTTGGTGCGGATCGCAATCAGCCCCAGCATTTT.

The chain carries TRBV5-1 and TRBJ2-3; 14 bases line up with TRBD2. The junction had 9 bases not matched to a gene; V was cut back by 2 bases and J by 1 base. Germline V gives CDR1 SGHRS, CDR2 YFSETQ. The CDR3 has 19 amino acids. The CDR3 sequence: CASSLLLGLAGDRTDTQYF. The CDR3 nucleotides read TGCGCCAGCAGCTTACTTTTGGGACTAGCGGGGGATCGCACAGATACGCAGTATTTT.

The rearrangement joins TRBV18 to TRBJ2-4; 13 nucleotides match TRBD2. With 2 bases clipped from V and 4 bases from J, the junction kept 2 bases outside the gene matches. This CDR3 is 16 amino acids long. CDR1 KGHSH and CDR2 LQKENI come from the germline V gene. The DNA of the CDR3 is TGTGCCAGCTCACCAGAGACTAGCGGGAGGAAAAACATTCAGTACTTC. Translating it yields CASSPETSGRKNIQYF.

The chain employs TRBV4-1 and TRBJ1-2; 7 nucleotides match TRBD1. V lost 0 bases, J lost 4 bases, and 5 bases stayed unmatched. The CDR3 runs 15 residues. The germline V gene encodes CDR1 MGHRA and CDR2 YSYEKL. The CDR3 DNA sequence: TGCGCCAGCAGCCAAGATCGGACAGGTGTCTATGGCTACACCTTC. Amino acids: CASSQDRTGVYGYTF.

The gene calls are TRBV19 and TRBJ2-3; D is uncertain. Per the germline V gene, CDR1 is LNHDA and CDR2 is SQIVND (reference sequence). CDR3 length: 13 residues. The V gene lost 0 bases and the J gene lost 6 bases, with 7 bases spanning the gap. The chain's CDR3 is CASSIEAPDTQYF. The CDR3 coding sequence is TGTGCCAGTAGTATAGAGGCCCCCGATACGCAGTATTTT.

V and J are TRBV5-1 and TRBJ1-4; 8 bases fit TRBD1. CDR1 is SGHRS, CDR2 YFSETQ, per germline. V lost 4 bases, J lost 4 bases, and 3 bases stayed unmatched. The CDR3 loop spans 14 amino acids. The CDR3 here is CASSPGQVNEKLFF. The CDR3 coding sequence is TGCGCCAGCAGCCCGGGACAGGTTAATGAAAAACTGTTTTTT.

CDR3 DNA sequence: TGTGCCAGCTCCGAACCGGGGGGGATTAATGAGCAGTTCTTC. Amino acids: CASSEPGGINEQFF. The genes are TRBV19 and TRBJ2-1; 8 bases are shared with TRBD2. V shed 9 bases and J 7 bases; nucleotides not matched to a gene: 11. The CDR3 has 14 amino acids. Germline loops: CDR1 LNHDA, CDR2 SQIVND (reference sequence).

The chain is built from TRBV2 and TRBJ1-1, with TRBD1 matching 10 bases. The V and J ends lost 7 bases and 4 bases, in that order; junction bases with no gene match: 6. Germline CDR1 SNHLY, CDR2 FYNNEI. This CDR3 is built from 14 residues. The CDR3 region has the DNA TGTGCCAGCAATGAGGACAGGGGGATCACTGAAGCTTTCTTT. It codes for CASNEDRGITEAFF.

The rearrangement uses TRBV3-1 (or the pseudogene TRBV3-2) and TRBJ2-1; possible D gene TRBD1, 5 bases. The ends were cut back, 0 bases at V and 8 bases at J, with 11 bases in the middle. From germline, CDR1 is LGHDT and CDR2 YNNKEL (reference sequence). The CDR3 extends over 14 amino acids. The CDR3 DNA sequence: TGTGCCAGCAGCCAAGACCCCAGGGAAGATGAGCAGTTCTTC. It codes for CASSQDPREDEQFF.

This chain connects TRBV27 to TRBJ1-5, with D perhaps matching TRBD1 (5 bases). Trimming cost V 2 bases and J 5 bases, with 13 bases left between them. This CDR3 is built from 15 residues. Per the germline V gene, CDR1 is MNHEY and CDR2 is SMNVEV (reference sequence). The CDR3 is CASSLKGRRDQPQHF. The CDR3 DNA reads as TGTGCCAGCAGTTTAAAGGGGCGTCGCGATCAGCCCCAGCATTTT.

The V gene is TRBV5-1, the J gene TRBJ2-7, with D uncertain. Germline values: CDR1 SGHRS, CDR2 YFSETQ. The CDR3 covers 15 residues. V lost 1 base, J lost 0 bases, and 11 bases lay in between. Here the CDR3 DNA reads TGCGCCAGCAGCTTGACGCATACGAGCTCCTACGAGCAGTACTTC. Translating gives CASSLTHTSSYEQYF.

The chain uses TRBV2 and TRBJ1-4; TRBD1 aligns across 9 bases. The germline V gene has CDR1 SNHLY and CDR2 FYNNEI. V lost 6 bases and J lost 8; bases outside the gene matches: 7. The CDR3 contains 14 residues. This chain's CDR3 is CASRGTGFGEKLFF. As DNA, the CDR3 is TGTGCCAGCAGAGGGACAGGGTTCGGAGAAAAACTGTTTTTT.

The chain is built from TRBV19 and TRBJ2-1; perhaps TRBD2 as D (5 bases). Germline CDR1 LNHDA, CDR2 SQIVND (reference sequence). V was trimmed by 5 bases and J by 8 bases, leaving 25 bases between them. This CDR3 contains 17 residues. The CDR3 DNA follows: TGTGCCAGTAGTCTCCCCCTTTTTCGGGAACGCGTTTATGAGCAGTTCTTC. The encoded protein is CASSLPLFRERVYEQFF.

This clone has just one count. The rearrangement uses TRBV4-1 and TRBJ1-1; 8 bases are shared with TRBD1. Trimming cost V 5 bases and J 0 bases; bases outside gene matches: 8. This CDR3 is 16 amino acids long. Germline-derived CDR1 and CDR2 are MGHRA and YSYEKL. The CDR3 protein is CASSSRQGYMNTEAFF. The CDR3, as DNA: TGCGCCAGCAGCTCCAGACAGGGGTATATGAACACTGAAGCTTTCTTT.